This T cell receptor beta chain was documented in a study of OX40 agonist ivuxolimab in advanced cancers. From germline, CDR1 is SGHRS and CDR2 YFSETQ. V was pared by 4 bases and J by 1 base, with 6 bases of the junction left unmatched. This CDR3 is built from 15 residues. Produced via immunoSEQ multiplex PCR; TCRdb's table is partial and in-frame only. The table has 90,000 to 100,000 clones, about 85% seen once. The gene calls are TRBV5-1 and TRBJ1-1; 8 positions match TRBD1. This material consisted of CD4+ or CD8+ T cells sorted from blood, taken in a trial of the OX40 agonist ivuxolimab. The sequence came from an adult with an advanced solid tumor such as melanoma, head and neck, liver or kidney cancer. The CDR3 DNA follows: TGCGCCAGCAGCACACCAGGGGGCGCGAACACTGAAGCTTTCTTT. This gives the protein CASSTPGGANTEAFF.